The entry that follows covers one T cell receptor beta chain sequence. Its antigen remains unidentified. The PCR made use of 60 Vbeta and 13 Jbeta primers. Produced via immunoSEQ multiplex PCR; TCRdb's table is partial and in-frame only. The sample has tens of thousands of clones, more than 60% seen once. This sample was included in a study of cytomegalovirus exposure and HLA in healthy donors. The wider study: There were under 140 million unique TCR beta sequences, drawn from some 180 million T cells, in an earlier analysis.

Broader study findings: Later analysis demonstrated an association between a missense DCLRE1C variant and TCR beta V- and J-gene trimming. A later analysis found common viral pathogens apparently linked to several of the most significant clusters.

Germline V gives CDR1 SNHLY, CDR2 FYNNEI. Between the trimmed V and J ends, which lost 8 bases and 2 bases, there was a span of 18 bases. The CDR3 spans 15 residues. The sample taken for sequencing was PBMCs. The receptor was isolated from a male donor in good health and CMV-seropositive. The chain links TRBV2 to TRBJ1-1, with TRBD1 as a possible D gene (6 bases). The CDR3: CASEGGPSSNTEAFF. Here the CDR3 DNA reads TGTGCCAGCGAAGGGGGTCCGTCCTCCAACACTGAAGCTTTCTTT.